These 12 T cell receptor beta chains originate from one sample sequenced in a study of a mutant IDH1 vaccine in newly diagnosed glioma. Time point specified: baseline, week 1 (first vaccination visit). As for treatment: pre-vaccination baseline after standard-of-care therapy. Sequenced by immunoSEQ multiplex PCR; TCRdb stores in-frame clones only, minus some. The sample lists more than 80,000 clones, roughly four fifths occurring once. Sequenced here: PBMCs, sampled from a glioma patient treated with radiotherapy, temozolomide or both. The source of these receptors is a woman between 45 and 65 years old with glioma.

The chain uses TRBV10-2 and TRBJ2-6; D perhaps matches TRBD1 (5 bases). This CDR3 contains 15 residues. The V and J ends lost 8 bases and 0 bases respectively, with 11 bases between them. Germline CDR1 is WSHSY and CDR2 is SAAADI. CDR3 DNA: TGCGCCAGCGGGGCACGGAGCTCTGGGGCCAACGTCCTGACTTTC. This encodes CASGARSSGANVLTF.

V and J are TRBV2 and TRBJ1-2, with D unclear. V dropped 4 bases and J dropped 2 bases, with 17 bases sitting between them. The CDR3 has 16 residues. In germline, CDR1 is SNHLY, CDR2 FYNNEI. The CDR3 nucleotides read TGTGCCAGCAGTGGGGCCGCCGGGATAGGGAACTATGGCTACACCTTC. Its protein is CASSGAAGIGNYGYTF.

This chain uses TRBV9 with TRBJ2-5; 10 bases map to TRBD2. V shed 0 bases, J shed 5 bases, and the junction held 10 bases outside the gene matches. This CDR3 spans 17 amino acids. Germline CDR1 is SGDLS and CDR2 is YYNGEE. The CDR3, as DNA: TGTGCCAGCAGCGTAGTCCCGAGCGGGGGGGCTATGGAGACCCAGTACTTC. Encoded protein: CASSVVPSGGAMETQYF.

The chain recombines TRBV30 with TRBJ1-1; a weak D match, TRBD1 (5 bases). V was clipped by 5 bases and J by 1 base, with 14 bases between them. This CDR3 region has 14 residues. CDR1 and CDR2 from the germline V gene are GTSNPN and SVGIG (reference sequence). The CDR3 sequence is CAWATAGQNTEAFF. CDR3 bases: TGTGCCTGGGCCACAGCTGGACAGAACACTGAAGCTTTCTTT.

This sequence joins TRBV7-8 and TRBJ1-5; 7 nucleotides align to TRBD1. CDR1 is SGHVS, CDR2 FQNEAQ, per germline. This CDR3 is built from 17 residues. The trim removed 1 base at V and 2 bases at J, leaving 8 bases unmatched. CDR3 sequence: CASSLGGQWTGNQPQHF. For the CDR3, the DNA is TGTGCCAGCAGCTTAGGGGGACAGTGGACGGGCAATCAGCCCCAGCATTTT.

The genes are TRBV7-9 and TRBJ2-5, with 7 positions matching TRBD2. Per the germline V gene, CDR1 is SEHNR and CDR2 is FQNEAQ (reference sequence). This CDR3 comprises 13 residues. Trimming at V came to 5 bases and at J to 4 bases, leaving 4 bases not matched to a gene. CDR3 sequence reads: CASSAGGGETQYF. For the CDR3, the DNA is TGTGCCAGCAGCGCTGGGGGGGGAGAGACCCAGTACTTC.

The rearrangement uses TRBV9 and TRBJ1-1; D not certain. The germline V and J ends were trimmed by 1 base and 1 base, with 11 bases remaining between them. The germline CDR1 and CDR2 sequences are SGDLS and YYNGEE. The CDR3 loop spans 15 amino acids. The CDR3 region is CASSVPPEGNTEAFF. The CDR3 nucleotides read TGTGCCAGCAGCGTACCCCCCGAGGGGAACACTGAAGCTTTCTTT. Full variable domain (rest looked up from reference TRBV9 and TRBJ1-1): DSGVTQTPKHLITATGQRVTLRCSPRSGDLSVYWYQQSLDQGLQFLIQYYNGEERAKGNILERFSAQQFPDLHSELNLSSLELGDSALYFCASSVPPEGNTEAFFGQGTRLTVV.

This clone was found once. V gene TRBV15 combines with J gene TRBJ2-6, with D uncertain. V lost 0 bases and J 1 base, leaving 4 bases between the germline ends. The germline V gene has CDR1 LNHNV and CDR2 YYDKDF (reference sequence). CDR3 size: 15 residues. Here the CDR3 reads CATSREVSGANVLTF. CDR3 nucleotide sequence: TGTGCCACCAGCAGAGAGGTTTCTGGGGCCAACGTCCTGACTTTC.

J is TRBJ1-2 and V is TRBV29-1; the D gene is possibly TRBD1 (6 bases). The CDR3 has 17 amino acids. CDR1 and CDR2 from the germline V gene are SQVTM and ANQGSEA. V dropped 2 bases and J dropped 3 bases, with 22 bases sitting between them. Here the CDR3 reads CSVEIRGASVGDYGYTF. The CDR3 DNA is TGCAGCGTTGAAATTCGGGGGGCGAGTGTGGGAGACTATGGCTACACCTTC.

This clone showed up many times. J is TRBJ1-1 and V is TRBV29-1, with 7 bases lining up with TRBD1. The CDR3 contains 11 residues. Germline V gene lookup returns CDR1 SQVTM and CDR2 ANQGSEA. The CDR3 region is CSSPTGTEAFF. DNA for the CDR3: TGCAGTTCCCCGACAGGGACTGAAGCTTTCTTT.

V usage is TRBV25-1 and J usage is TRBJ2-2; D is unresolved. Per the germline V gene, CDR1 is MGHDK and CDR2 is SYGVNS. The V end lost 3 bases, the J end lost 7 bases, and 3 bases lay between the germline ends. This CDR3 comprises 11 residues. The chain's CDR3 is CASSEYGELFF. The CDR3 nucleotides are TGTGCCAGCAGTGAGTACGGGGAGCTGTTTTTT.

A few counts support this clone. The chain is built from TRBV28 and TRBJ1-2, with TRBD1 identical over 8 bases. The CDR3 loop spans 13 amino acids. V shed 6 bases, J shed 4 bases, and the junction held 4 bases outside the gene matches. CDR1 MDHEN and CDR2 SYDVKM come from the germline V gene. In DNA, the CDR3 is TGTGCCAGCAGCGTAGGGACAGGCTATGGCTACACCTTC. This gives the protein CASSVGTGYGYTF.